This TCR beta chain was profiled in a study of cytomegalovirus exposure and HLA in healthy donors. Both 60 Vbeta primers and 13 Jbeta primers went into the PCR. The repertoire was sequenced with immunoSEQ multiplex PCR; TCRdb's copy has only in-frame clones and lacks some. The sample includes 75,000 to 80,000 clones. The receptor comes from a man aged 18 to 30 in good health and CMV-seropositive. The sequenced sample consisted of PBMCs.

The CDR3 protein is CAISDGQGIIHEAFF. Here the CDR3 DNA reads TGTGCCATCAGTGACGGGCAGGGAATAATACATGAAGCTTTCTTT. V gene TRBV10-3 combines with J gene TRBJ1-1, with a tentative D call TRBD1 (5 bases). CDR3 length: 15 residues. V was trimmed by 3 bases and J by 7 bases, leaving 18 bases between them. The germline V gene encodes CDR1 ENHRY and CDR2 SYGVKD.